This note documents a single T cell receptor beta chain sequence. Its antigen is not identified. V lost 4 bases to trimming and J lost 4 bases; unmatched junction nucleotides: 9. The germline V gene has CDR1 SGHVS and CDR2 FQNEAQ. This CDR3 has 15 amino acids. Time point indicated: week 5, during vaccination. In the vaccine, a single dose held 300 ug of the mutant IDH1 20-mer peptide, along with topical imiquimod. Generated by immunoSEQ multiplex PCR, the TCRdb table keeps only in-frame clones and is missing some. In the table there are about 75,000 clones, about 91% of which are singletons. This record comes from a study of a mutant IDH1 vaccine in newly diagnosed glioma.

The sequence was collected from a woman between 45 and 60 years old with glioma. The sequences come from PBMCs, collected from a glioma patient whose treatment included an IDH1 peptide vaccine. V usage is TRBV7-8 and J usage is TRBJ2-7; 8 bases are a match to TRBD2. The DNA of the CDR3 is TGTGCCAGCAGCTCCCAGGCGGGAGGACCGTACGAGCAGTACTTC. Its translation: CASSSQAGGPYEQYF.